This TCR beta chain emerged from a study of blood T cell repertoires in COVID-19 (dated by TCRdb to the early 2020s). As for the study more broadly: Samples covering the acute and convalescent phases of COVID-19 were provided by collaborators in the United States, Italy and Spain. The material from the prospective study consisted of cDNA or gDNA derived from T cells, B-cell-depleted T cells, or PBMCs. Deeply sampled blood TCRbeta repertoires from subjects exposed to, actively infected with, or recovered from COVID-19 were included in the dataset. The repertoires were released in a freely available public database meant as a resource for research on the immune response to SARS-CoV-2. Samples were obtained from the ongoing ImmuneRACE study (first 160 participants) and from roughly 1,300 subjects provided by 6 global collaborators. Sample metadata almost always included a de-identified subject ID, COVID-19 status, age in years and sex. Where available, HLA class I and class II types were taken from metadata supplied by the sample provider and were not determined by assay-based typing.

The cysteine opens and the phenylalanine closes a CDR3 of 13 amino acids. Just CDR3 DNA is preserved here, 39 bases in frame from base 1. CDR1 and CDR2, per the germline V gene, are SNHLY and FYNNEI. At the junction V is shortened by 4 bases and J by 1 base, with 7 bases in between. This clone was recorded once. The specificity of this receptor is unknown. The input lacks base qualities; no much larger clone sits a single base away. Whole blood was collected in K2EDTA tubes by collaborating institutions according to the institutions' own protocols. For TCRbeta analysis, collaborator samples were shipped as frozen whole blood, as isolated PBMCs, or as DNA extracted from either sample type. The research as a whole found: The quantity of clinical and demographic metadata differed by source and by participant and was supplied without curation.

TCRbeta CDR3 regions were amplified from genomic DNA using the immunoSEQ Assay, a bias-controlled multiplex PCR. The source study handled its data this way. The number of nucleated cells in each sample was estimated from the amplification of reference gene primers within the assay. To quantify the absolute abundance of each unique TCRbeta CDR3 rearrangement, sequence reads were collapsed and filtered. For each sample, productive Simpson clonality was calculated as the square root of Simpson's diversity index over productive rearrangements. Entries here come from immuneACCESS through TCRdb and include only in-frame sequences with V and J called. Some clones fail to appear in such tables; in the studies checked, an unresolved V gene covers under half of the shortfall, and the cause of the remainder is unknown. The DNA was the basis for D and trimming; V, J and clone size are from that table. Across this sample there are around 30,000 clones, with 83% seen only once. The ten largest clonotypes hold over 20% of the sample.

Sequencing was done on a sample of peripheral blood. The origin of this receptor is a human donor in a cohort sampled during active COVID-19. The sequence is built from TRBV2 and TRBJ1-1, with a weak D call of TRBD1 (5 bases match). This receptor has the CDR3 CASSVTGNTEAFF. Here is the DNA: TGTGCCAGCAGTGTTACAGGGAACACTGAAGCTTTCTTT.